This T cell receptor beta chain was sequenced for a study of blood T cell repertoires in COVID-19. This clone was counted once. Sequencing was performed with immunoSEQ multiplex PCR; in TCRdb, only in-frame clones are kept and a portion is missing. The repertoire holds 180,000 or so clones, with 75% to 90% as singletons. Germline CDR1 is MGHDK and CDR2 is SYGVNS. The CDR3 contains 12 residues. V lost 4 bases to trimming and J lost 5 bases, with 9 bases between them. V and J are TRBV25-1 and TRBJ2-7; no reliable D call. Sequencing was carried out using PBMCs or T cells enriched from blood (not recorded which). The origin of this receptor is a man aged 40-49 years who had recovered from COVID-19. The DNA of the CDR3 is TGTGCCAGCAGTGGCCCCTCGGACGAGCAGTACTTC. Translated: CASSGPSDEQYF.